Below are 17 T cell receptor beta chains sequenced from a single sample in a study of T cell responses to AZD1222 COVID-19 vaccine. TCRdb's table, derived via immunoSEQ multiplex PCR, lists solely in-frame clones and lacks some. The sample has approximately 180,000 clones; over 85% are singletons. This specimen was peripheral blood, taken 28 days after the second dose of the MenACWY control vaccine. These receptors all stem from an adult who received the MenACWY meningococcal vaccine as a control.

The chain carries TRBV9 and TRBJ2-3, with no clear D. Deletions cut 0 bases from V and 4 bases from J, with 6 bases between. The germline V gene has CDR1 SGDLS and CDR2 YYNGEE. The CDR3 length is 13 residues. The CDR3 spells CASSVDLADTQYF. DNA for the CDR3: TGTGCCAGCAGCGTAGACCTGGCAGATACGCAGTATTTT. Filled out from reference TRBV9 and TRBJ2-3, the complete variable domain reads DSGVTQTPKHLITATGQRVTLRCSPRSGDLSVYWYQQSLDQGLQFLIQYYNGEERAKGNILERFSAQQFPDLHSELNLSSLELGDSALYFCASSVDLADTQYFGPGTRLTVL.

V and J are TRBV28 and TRBJ1-1, with 7 positions matching TRBD1. The CDR3 runs to 13 residues. Germline V gene sequence: CDR1 MDHEN, CDR2 SYDVKM. With V trimmed by 2 bases and J by 9 bases, 6 bases remained unmatched. In DNA, the CDR3 is TGTGCCAGCAGTTTAAGACAGGGACTTAAAGCTTTCTTT. This sequence encodes CASSLRQGLKAFF. The whole variable domain, filled in from reference TRBV28 and TRBJ1-1, reads DVKVTQSSRYLVKRTGEKVFLECVQDMDHENMFWYRQDPGLGLRLIYFSYDVKMKEKGDIPEGYSVSREKKERFSLILESASTNQTSMYLCASSLRQGLKAFFGQGTRLTVV.

V and J are TRBV14 and TRBJ2-5; D gene uncertain. CDR3 size: 12 residues. Germline V gene data show CDR1 as SGHDN and CDR2 as FVKESK. V was cut by 2 bases and J by 4 bases, with 5 bases left in between. For the CDR3, the DNA is TGTGCCAGCAGCCAAATCGTAGAGACCCAGTACTTC. Encoded protein: CASSQIVETQYF.

The chain employs TRBV4-3 and TRBJ2-3; the D is unclear. The germline V gene has CDR1 LGHNA and CDR2 YSLEER. The CDR3 runs to 14 residues. Between the trimmed V and J ends, which lost 0 bases and 7 bases, there was a span of 11 bases. CDR3 DNA: TGCGCCAGCAGCCAAGAAAGGGCCGCGAATACGCAGTATTTT. Translated, it gives CASSQERAANTQYF.

The chain links TRBV7-9 to TRBJ2-2; D call uncertain. V shed 0 bases and J shed 5 bases, with 4 bases lying between them. Germline lookup yields CDR1 SEHNR and CDR2 FQNEAQ (reference sequence). This CDR3 has 13 amino acids. CDR3 in DNA: TGTGCCAGCAGCTTAGCAGTGACCGGGGAGCTGTTTTTT. Amino acid sequence: CASSLAVTGELFF.

The rearrangement joins TRBV4-3 to TRBJ1-5, with 8 bases identical to TRBD1. CDR1 and CDR2 (germline): LGHNA, YSLEER. V shed 3 bases and J 6 bases; nucleotides not matched to a gene: 10. The CDR3 consists of 16 residues. The chain's CDR3 is CASSHDLGQGSQPQHF. The CDR3 DNA reads as TGCGCCAGCAGCCATGACCTTGGACAGGGTAGTCAGCCCCAGCATTTT.

A single count supports this clone. The chain is built from TRBV5-4 and TRBJ1-1, with D tentatively TRBD1 (5 bases). V was clipped by 0 bases and J by 7 bases, with 10 bases between them. Germline values: CDR1 SGHNT, CDR2 YYREEE (reference sequence). This CDR3 spans 13 amino acids. The CDR3 sequence: CASSLEIRDEAFF. In DNA form, the CDR3 reads TGTGCCAGCAGCTTGGAGATCAGGGATGAAGCTTTCTTT. The whole variable domain, filled in from reference TRBV5-4 and TRBJ1-1, reads ETGVTQSPTHLIKTRGQQVTLRCSSQSGHNTVSWYQQALGQGPQFIFQYYREEENGRGNFPPRFSGLQFPNYSSELNVNALELDDSALYLCASSLEIRDEAFFGQGTRLTVV.

This clone showed up just once. The gene calls are TRBV15 and TRBJ1-6, with D unclear. V lost 6 bases to trimming and J lost 2 bases, with 8 bases between them. Germline CDR1 is LNHNV and CDR2 is YYDKDF (reference sequence). The CDR3 sequence is 14 residues long. The CDR3 is CATSIGTYNSPLHF. CDR3 sequence (DNA): TGTGCCACCAGTATAGGGACCTATAATTCACCCCTCCACTTT.

This chain uses TRBV28 with TRBJ2-5, with 11 nucleotides matching TRBD1. Germline CDR1 and CDR2: MDHEN and SYDVKM. The CDR3 totals 15 residues. J gave up 5 bases and V 7 bases, and 9 bases lay outside the gene matches. CDR3 sequence reads: CASMNGQGASETQYF. The CDR3 nucleotides are TGTGCCAGCATGAACGGACAGGGGGCGAGTGAGACCCAGTACTTC.

The rearrangement joins TRBV19 to TRBJ1-5; TRBD1 agrees at 8 bases. Trimming cost V 4 bases and J 1 base; bases outside gene matches: 3. Per germline, CDR1 LNHDA and CDR2 SQIVND (reference sequence). The CDR3 length is 15 residues. The CDR3 bases are TGTGCCAGTAGTAGGGACAGGCTAAGCAATCAGCCCCAGCATTTT. This sequence encodes CASSRDRLSNQPQHF.

The genes are TRBV4-2 and TRBJ2-7; 8 bases align to TRBD2. The CDR3 runs 13 residues. CDR1 and CDR2 (germline): LGHNA, YNFKEQ. V lost 1 base to trimming and J lost 9 bases; unmatched junction nucleotides: 5. CDR3 residues: CASSQGTSIGQYF. In nucleotides, the CDR3 is TGTGCCAGCAGCCAAGGGACTAGCATAGGGCAGTACTTC.

The gene calls are TRBV12-3 or TRBV12-4 and TRBJ2-7; a possible D gene is TRBD2 (6 bases). CDR3 length: 13 amino acids. Trimming pared 2 bases from V and 2 bases from J, leaving 7 bases between. This CDR3 is CASSLSGAYEQYF. CDR3 nucleotide sequence: TGTGCCAGCAGTTTATCGGGGGCCTACGAGCAGTACTTC.

V and J are TRBV7-9 and TRBJ1-4; 11 positions agree with TRBD1. Germline V gene sequence: CDR1 SEHNR, CDR2 FQNEAQ (reference sequence). V lost 5 bases and J lost 7; bases outside the gene matches: 6. The CDR3 has 15 amino acids. The CDR3 sequence is CASSPRTGGLEKLFF. The CDR3 coding sequence is TGTGCCAGCAGCCCGCGGACAGGGGGCCTTGAAAAACTGTTTTTT. Full variable domain (rest looked up from reference TRBV7-9 and TRBJ1-4): DTGVSQNPRHKITKRGQNVTFRCDPISEHNRLYWYRQTLGQGPEFLTYFQNEAQLEKSRLLSDRFSAERPKGSFSTLEIQRTEQGDSAMYLCASSPRTGGLEKLFFGSGTQLSVL.

This CDR3 is CASSPLVSGSQYF. The CDR3, as DNA: TGTGCCAGCAGCCCTCTTGTTTCGGGTTCCCAGTACTTC. The V and J genes are TRBV3-1 (or the pseudogene TRBV3-2) and TRBJ2-5; no firm D call. Germline V CDR1 and CDR2: LGHDT, YNNKEL (reference sequence). V was shortened by 4 bases and J by 9 bases, with 15 bases between the two germline ends. This CDR3 region has 13 residues.

The CDR3: CASSQGTPLAKNIQYF. CDR3 coding DNA: TGTGCCAGCAGCCAGGGGACCCCCTTAGCCAAAAACATTCAGTACTTC. This chain uses TRBV4-2 with TRBJ2-4; D possibly matches TRBD1 or TRBD2 (5 bases each). Germline values: CDR1 LGHNA, CDR2 YNFKEQ. This CDR3 is built from 16 residues. Deletions cut 3 bases from V and 0 bases from J, with 12 bases between.

The chain combines TRBV24-1 with TRBJ1-1, with D perhaps matching TRBD1 (5 bases). Trimming took 9 bases from V and 5 from J, leaving 15 bases between them. The CDR3 contains 13 residues. The V gene's germline CDR1 is KGHDR and CDR2 SFDVKD. CDR3 DNA: TGTGCCACCGCTGCCGGGACTAGGACTGAAGCTTTCTTT. This translates into CATAAGTRTEAFF.

A single count supports this clone. The gene calls are TRBV2 and TRBJ1-1, with D unclear. CDR3 length equals 12 residues. Germline CDR1 is SNHLY and CDR2 is FYNNEI. Deletions cut 7 bases from V and 10 bases from J, with 16 bases between. The CDR3 region is CASTLTRAGAFF. For the CDR3, the DNA is TGTGCCAGCACCCTAACTAGGGCAGGAGCTTTCTTT.